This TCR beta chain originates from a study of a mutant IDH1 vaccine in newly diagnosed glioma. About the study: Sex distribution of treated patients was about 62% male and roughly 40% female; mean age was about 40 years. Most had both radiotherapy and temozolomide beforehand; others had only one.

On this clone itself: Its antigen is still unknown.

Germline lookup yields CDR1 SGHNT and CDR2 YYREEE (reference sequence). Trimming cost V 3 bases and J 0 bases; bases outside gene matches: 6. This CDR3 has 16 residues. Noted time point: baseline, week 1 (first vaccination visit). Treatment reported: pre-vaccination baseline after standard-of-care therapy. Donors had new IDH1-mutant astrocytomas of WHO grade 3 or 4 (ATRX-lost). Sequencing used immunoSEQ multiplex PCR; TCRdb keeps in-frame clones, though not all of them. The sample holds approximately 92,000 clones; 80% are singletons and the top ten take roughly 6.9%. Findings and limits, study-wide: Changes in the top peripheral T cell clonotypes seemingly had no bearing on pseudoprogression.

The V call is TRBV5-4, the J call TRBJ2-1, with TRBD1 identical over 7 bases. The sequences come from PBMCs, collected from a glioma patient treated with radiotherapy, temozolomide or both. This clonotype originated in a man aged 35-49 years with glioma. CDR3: CASSSGDSSSYNEQFF. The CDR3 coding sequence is TGTGCCAGCAGCTCTGGGGACAGTAGCTCCTACAATGAGCAGTTCTTC.